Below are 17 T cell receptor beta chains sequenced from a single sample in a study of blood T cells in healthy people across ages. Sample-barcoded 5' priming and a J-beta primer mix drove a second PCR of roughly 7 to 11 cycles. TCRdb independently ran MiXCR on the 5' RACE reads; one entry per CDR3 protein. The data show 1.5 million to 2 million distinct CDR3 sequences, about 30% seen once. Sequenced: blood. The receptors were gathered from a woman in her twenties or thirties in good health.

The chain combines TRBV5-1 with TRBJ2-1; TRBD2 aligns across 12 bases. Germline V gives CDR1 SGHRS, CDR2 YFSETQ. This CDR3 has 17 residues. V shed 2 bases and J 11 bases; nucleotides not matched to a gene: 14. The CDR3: CASSFRGFQLAGGQQFF. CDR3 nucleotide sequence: TGCGCCAGCAGCTTCCGAGGCTTTCAGCTAGCGGGGGGGCAGCAGTTCTTC. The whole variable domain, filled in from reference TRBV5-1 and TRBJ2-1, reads KAGVTQTPRYLIKTRGQQVTLSCSPISGHRSVSWYQQTPGQGLQFLFEYFSETQRNKGNFPGRFSGRQFSNSRSEMNVSTLELGDSALYLCASSFRGFQLAGGQQFFGPGTRLTVL.

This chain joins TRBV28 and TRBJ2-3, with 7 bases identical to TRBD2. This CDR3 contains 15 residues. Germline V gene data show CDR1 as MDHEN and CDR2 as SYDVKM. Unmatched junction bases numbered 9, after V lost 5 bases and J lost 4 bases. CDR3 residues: CASSLIAGGSDTQYF. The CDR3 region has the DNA TGTGCCAGCAGTCTTATAGCGGGTGGATCAGATACGCAGTATTTT.

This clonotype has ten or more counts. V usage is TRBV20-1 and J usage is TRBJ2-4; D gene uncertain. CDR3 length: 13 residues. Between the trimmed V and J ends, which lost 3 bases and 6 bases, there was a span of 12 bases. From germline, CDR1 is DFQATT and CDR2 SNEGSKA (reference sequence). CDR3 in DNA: TGCAGTGCTAGCGGGCTAGACGCAAACATTCAGTACTTC. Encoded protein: CSASGLDANIQYF.

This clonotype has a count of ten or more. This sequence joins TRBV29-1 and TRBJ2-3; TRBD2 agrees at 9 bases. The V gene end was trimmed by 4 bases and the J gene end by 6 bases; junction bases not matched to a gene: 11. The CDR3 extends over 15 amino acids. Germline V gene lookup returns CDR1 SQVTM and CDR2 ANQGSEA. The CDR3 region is CSVALASGMMDTQYF. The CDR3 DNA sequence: TGCAGCGTTGCGTTGGCTAGCGGGATGATGGATACGCAGTATTTT.

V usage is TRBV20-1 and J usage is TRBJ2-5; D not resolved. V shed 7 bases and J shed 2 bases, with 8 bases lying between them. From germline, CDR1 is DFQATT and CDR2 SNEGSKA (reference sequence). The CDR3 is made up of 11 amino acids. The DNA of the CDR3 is TGCAGTGTGCCGGATCAAGAGACCCAGTACTTC. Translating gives CSVPDQETQYF.

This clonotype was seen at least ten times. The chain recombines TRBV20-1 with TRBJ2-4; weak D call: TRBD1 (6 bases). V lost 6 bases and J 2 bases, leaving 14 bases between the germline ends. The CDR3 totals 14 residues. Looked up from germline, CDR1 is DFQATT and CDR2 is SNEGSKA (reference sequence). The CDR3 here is CSAPPGTTKNIQYF. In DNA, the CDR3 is TGCAGTGCCCCCCCCGGGACAACCAAAAACATTCAGTACTTC.

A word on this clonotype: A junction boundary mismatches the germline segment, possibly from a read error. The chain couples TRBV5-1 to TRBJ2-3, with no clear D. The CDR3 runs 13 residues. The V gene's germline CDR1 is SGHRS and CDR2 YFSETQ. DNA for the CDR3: TGCTCCAGCAGCTTGGACGGCAGTGATACGCAGTATTTT. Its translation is CSSSLDGSDTQYF. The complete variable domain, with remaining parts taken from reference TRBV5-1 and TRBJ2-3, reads KAGVTQTPRYLIKTRGQQVTLSCSPISGHRSVSWYQQTPGQGLQFLFEYFSETQRNKGNFPGRFSGRQFSNSRSEMNVSTLELGDSALYLCSSSLDGSDTQYFGPGTRLTVL.

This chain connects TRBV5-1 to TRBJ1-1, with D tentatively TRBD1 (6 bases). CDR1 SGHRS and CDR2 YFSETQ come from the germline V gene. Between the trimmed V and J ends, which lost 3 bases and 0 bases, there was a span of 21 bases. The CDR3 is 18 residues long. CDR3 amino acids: CASSSTGIILRMNTEAFF. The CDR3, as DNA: TGCGCCAGCAGCTCTACAGGGATAATTTTACGTATGAACACTGAAGCTTTCTTT. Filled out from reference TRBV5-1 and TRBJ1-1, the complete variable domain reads KAGVTQTPRYLIKTRGQQVTLSCSPISGHRSVSWYQQTPGQGLQFLFEYFSETQRNKGNFPGRFSGRQFSNSRSEMNVSTLELGDSALYLCASSSTGIILRMNTEAFFGQGTRLTVV.

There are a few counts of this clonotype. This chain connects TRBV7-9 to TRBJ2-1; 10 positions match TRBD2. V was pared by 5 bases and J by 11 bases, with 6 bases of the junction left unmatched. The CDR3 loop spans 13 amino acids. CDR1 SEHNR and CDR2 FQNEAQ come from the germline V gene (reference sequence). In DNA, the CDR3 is TGTGCCAGCAGCCTTCAGCGGGGGGGCAAGCAGTTCTTC. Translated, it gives CASSLQRGGKQFF.

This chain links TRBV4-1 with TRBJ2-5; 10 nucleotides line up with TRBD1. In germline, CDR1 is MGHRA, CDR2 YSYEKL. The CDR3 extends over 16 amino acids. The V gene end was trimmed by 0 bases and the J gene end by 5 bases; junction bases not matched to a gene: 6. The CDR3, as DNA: TGCGCCAGCAGCCAAGAGCAGGGACAGGGGTTGGAGACCCAGTACTTC. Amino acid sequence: CASSQEQGQGLETQYF.

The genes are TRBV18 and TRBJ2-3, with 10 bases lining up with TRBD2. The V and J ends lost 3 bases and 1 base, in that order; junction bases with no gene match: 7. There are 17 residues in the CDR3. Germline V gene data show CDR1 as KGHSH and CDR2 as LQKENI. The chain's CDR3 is CASSPGILAGGTDTQYF. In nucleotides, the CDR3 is TGTGCCAGCTCACCGGGGATCCTAGCGGGAGGCACAGATACGCAGTATTTT.

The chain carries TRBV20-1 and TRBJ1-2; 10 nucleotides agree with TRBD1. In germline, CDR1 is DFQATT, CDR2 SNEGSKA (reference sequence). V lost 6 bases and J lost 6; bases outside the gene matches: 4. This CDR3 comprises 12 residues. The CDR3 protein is CSALTGGHGYTF. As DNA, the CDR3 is TGCAGTGCCCTGACAGGGGGCCATGGCTACACCTTC.

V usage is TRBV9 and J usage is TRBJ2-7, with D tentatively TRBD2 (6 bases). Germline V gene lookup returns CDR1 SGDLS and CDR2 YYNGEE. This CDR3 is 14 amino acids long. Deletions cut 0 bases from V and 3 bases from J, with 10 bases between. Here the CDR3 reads CASSVAGGGYEQYF. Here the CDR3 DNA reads TGTGCCAGCAGCGTAGCCGGGGGTGGCTACGAGCAGTACTTC.

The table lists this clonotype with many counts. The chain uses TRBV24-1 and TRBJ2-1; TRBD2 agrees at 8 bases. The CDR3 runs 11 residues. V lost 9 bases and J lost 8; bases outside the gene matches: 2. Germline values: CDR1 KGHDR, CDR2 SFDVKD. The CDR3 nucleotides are TGTGCCACCGCGGGGGGCGATGAGCAGTTCTTC. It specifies CATAGGDEQFF.

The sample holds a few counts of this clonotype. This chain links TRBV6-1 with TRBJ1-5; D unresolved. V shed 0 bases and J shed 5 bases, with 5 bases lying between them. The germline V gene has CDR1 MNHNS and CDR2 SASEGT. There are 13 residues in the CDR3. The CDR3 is CASSEAPHQPQHF. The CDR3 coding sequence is TGTGCCAGCAGTGAAGCGCCCCATCAGCCCCAGCATTTT.

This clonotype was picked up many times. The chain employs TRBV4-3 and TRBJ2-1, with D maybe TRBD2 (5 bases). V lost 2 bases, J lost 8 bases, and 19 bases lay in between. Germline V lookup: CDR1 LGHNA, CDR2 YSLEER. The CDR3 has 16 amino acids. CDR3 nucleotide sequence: TGCGCCAGCAGCCAAAGCGGAGACCGTGGGTTGGATGAGCAGTTCTTC. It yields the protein CASSQSGDRGLDEQFF.

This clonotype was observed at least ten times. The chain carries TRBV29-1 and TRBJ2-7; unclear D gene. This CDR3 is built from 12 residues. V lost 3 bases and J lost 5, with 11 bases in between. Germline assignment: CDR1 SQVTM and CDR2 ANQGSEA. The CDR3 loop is CSVDSGYDEQYF. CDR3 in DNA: TGCAGCGTTGATTCTGGGTACGACGAGCAGTACTTC.